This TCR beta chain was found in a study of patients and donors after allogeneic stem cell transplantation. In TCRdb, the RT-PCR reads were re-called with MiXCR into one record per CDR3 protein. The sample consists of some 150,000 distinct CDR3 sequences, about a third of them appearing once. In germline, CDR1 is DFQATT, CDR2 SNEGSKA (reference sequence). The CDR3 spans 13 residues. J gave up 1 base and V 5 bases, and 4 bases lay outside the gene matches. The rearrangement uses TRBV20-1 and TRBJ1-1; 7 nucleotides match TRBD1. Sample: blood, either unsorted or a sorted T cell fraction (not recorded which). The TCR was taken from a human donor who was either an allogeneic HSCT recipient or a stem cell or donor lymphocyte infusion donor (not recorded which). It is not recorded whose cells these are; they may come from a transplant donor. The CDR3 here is CSAHDRANTEAFF. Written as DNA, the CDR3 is TGCAGTGCTCATGACAGGGCGAACACTGAAGCTTTCTTT.